This T cell receptor beta chain was found in a study of blood T cell repertoires in COVID-19 (dated by TCRdb to about 2020). Regarding the complete study: The collaborator samples originated in the United States, Italy and Spain and spanned the acute and convalescent phases of COVID-19. The material from the prospective study consisted of cDNA or gDNA derived from T cells, B-cell-depleted T cells, or PBMCs. The dataset comprised deeply sampled blood TCRbeta repertoires from subjects exposed to, actively infected with, or recovered from COVID-19. The repertoires were made available in a free public database intended to serve as a resource for research on the immune response to SARS-CoV-2. The samples were drawn from the first 160 participants of the ongoing ImmuneRACE study and from 1,254 subjects provided by 6 global collaborators. Where HLA class I and class II types were available, the types were taken from metadata supplied by the sample provider, not from assay-based typing. The sample metadata nearly always contained a de-identified subject ID, COVID-19 status, age in years and sex. Overall study outcomes, separate from this receptor: The amount of clinical and demographic metadata varied by source and participant and was provided uncurated.

The immunoSEQ Assay, a bias-controlled multiplex PCR, was used to amplify TCRbeta CDR3 regions from genomic DNA. For the original study's pipeline: Nucleated cell counts per sample were estimated from amplification of reference gene primers within the assay. To quantify the absolute abundance of each unique TCRbeta CDR3 rearrangement, sequence reads were collapsed and filtered. For each sample, productive Simpson clonality was calculated by taking the square root of Simpson's diversity index across productive rearrangements. The table comes from immuneACCESS by way of TCRdb, which keeps in-frame sequences with V and J called. Part of the clones is missing from these tables; in studies checked, under half for an unresolved V gene and the rest for unknown reasons. For V, J and clone size, that table is used; D and trimming come from the DNA. The sample includes a few hundred thousand clones, with approximately 77% observed a single time. Around 1% of the sample belongs to the ten largest clones.

Each collaborating institution followed its own protocols to collect whole blood in K2EDTA tubes. Collaborator samples were shipped for TCRbeta analysis as frozen whole blood, isolated PBMCs, or DNA extracted from either sample type. Turning to this clone: What antigen it recognizes has not been identified. Base qualities were left out, and no much larger clone turns up one base away.

Reading from cysteine to phenylalanine, the CDR3 counts 19 amino acids. CDR3 DNA only is kept here, 57 bases in frame from base 1. Germline trimming: 6 bases from V, 0 bases from J; junction bases outside gene matches: 16. Based on the germline V gene (reference sequence), the CDR1 and CDR2 sequences are MNHEY and SMNVEV. The clonotype originates from a human donor with acute or convalescent COVID-19. The donor label of this sample is uncertain. Rearrangement joined TRBV27 to TRBJ2-7; TRBD2 agrees with 11 junctional bases. Sample: peripheral blood. The nucleotides read TGTGCCAGCAGCCGAGCCCGAGGGACTAGCGGATTGGGCTCCTACGAGCAGTACTTC. This yields the protein CASSRARGTSGLGSYEQYF.